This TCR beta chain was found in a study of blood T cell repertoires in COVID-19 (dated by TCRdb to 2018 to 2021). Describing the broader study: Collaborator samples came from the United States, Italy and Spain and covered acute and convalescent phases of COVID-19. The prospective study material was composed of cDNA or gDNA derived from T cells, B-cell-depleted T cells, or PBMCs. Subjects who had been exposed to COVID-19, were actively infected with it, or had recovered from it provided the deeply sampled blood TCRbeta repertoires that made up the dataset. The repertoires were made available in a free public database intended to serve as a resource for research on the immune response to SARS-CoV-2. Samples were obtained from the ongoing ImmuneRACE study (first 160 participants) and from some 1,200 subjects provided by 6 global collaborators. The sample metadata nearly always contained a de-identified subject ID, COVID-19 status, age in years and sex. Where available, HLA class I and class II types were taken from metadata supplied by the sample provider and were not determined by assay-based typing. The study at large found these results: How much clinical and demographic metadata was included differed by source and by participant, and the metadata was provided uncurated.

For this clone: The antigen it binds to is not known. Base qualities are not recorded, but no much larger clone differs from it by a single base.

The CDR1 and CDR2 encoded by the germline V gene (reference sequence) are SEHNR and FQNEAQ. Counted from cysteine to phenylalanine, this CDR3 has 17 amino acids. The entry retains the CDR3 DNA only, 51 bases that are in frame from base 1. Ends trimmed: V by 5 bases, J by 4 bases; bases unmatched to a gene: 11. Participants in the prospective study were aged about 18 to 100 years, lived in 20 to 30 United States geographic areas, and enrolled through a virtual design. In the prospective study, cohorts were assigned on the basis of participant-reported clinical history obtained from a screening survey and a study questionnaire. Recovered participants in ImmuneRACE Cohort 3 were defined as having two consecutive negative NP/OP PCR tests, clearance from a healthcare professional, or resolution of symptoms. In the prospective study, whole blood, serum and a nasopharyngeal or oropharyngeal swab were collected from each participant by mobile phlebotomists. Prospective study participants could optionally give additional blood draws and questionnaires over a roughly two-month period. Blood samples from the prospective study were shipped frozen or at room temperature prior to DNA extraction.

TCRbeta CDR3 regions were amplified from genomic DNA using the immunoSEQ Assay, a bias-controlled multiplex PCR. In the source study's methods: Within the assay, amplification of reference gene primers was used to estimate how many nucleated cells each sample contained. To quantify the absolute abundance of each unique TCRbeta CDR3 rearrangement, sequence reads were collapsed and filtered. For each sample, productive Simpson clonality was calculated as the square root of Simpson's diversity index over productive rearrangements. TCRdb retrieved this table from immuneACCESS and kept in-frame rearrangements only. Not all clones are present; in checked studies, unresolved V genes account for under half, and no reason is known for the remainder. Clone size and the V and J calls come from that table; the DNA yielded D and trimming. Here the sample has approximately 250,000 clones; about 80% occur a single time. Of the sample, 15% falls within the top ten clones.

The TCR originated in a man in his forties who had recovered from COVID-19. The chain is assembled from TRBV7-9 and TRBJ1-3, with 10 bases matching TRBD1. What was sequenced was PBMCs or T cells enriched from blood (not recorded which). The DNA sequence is TGTGCCAGCAGCCCCTGGGGGGACAGGGGTACCGGAAACACCATATATTTT. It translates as CASSPWGDRGTGNTIYF.